The rows below give T cell receptor beta chains drawn from one sample of a study of early T cells in non-severe SARS-CoV-2 infection. TCRdb re-derived calls from the 5' RACE reads in MiXCR, one entry per CDR3 protein. The sample comprises fewer than 45,000 distinct CDR3 sequences, 5.8% of which are singletons, and 7.6% rests with the top ten. Sequenced material: whole blood. The source of these receptors is an adult who was a healthcare worker with PCR-confirmed SARS-CoV-2 infection or an uninfected control (not recorded which). The CDR3 runs from the conserved cysteine through the conserved F or W. D genes are given only for firm matches. Size is omitted from some rows. Given values are once, few, many or a class for expanded clones.

TRBV6-5	many	TRBJ2-1	NA	TGTGCCAGCAGCCCTATCCCGGGACTCCTAGTCAATGAGCAGTTCTTC	CASSPIPGLLVNEQFF
TRBV6-2/TRBV6-3	many	TRBJ2-1	NA	TGTGCCAGCAGACATTTAAGGGCCGGCTCCTACAATGAGCAGTTCTTC	CASRHLRAGSYNEQFF
TRBV12-3/TRBV12-4	many	TRBJ2-1	NA	TGTGCCAGCACTTCCGTAGCCGGGATTGCCTACAATGAGCAGTTCTTC	CASTSVAGIAYNEQFF
TRBV7-9	many	TRBJ2-2	NA	TGTGCCAGCAGCTTTGGTCAGCACACCGGGGAGCTGTTTTTT	CASSFGQHTGELFF
TRBV11-2	NA	TRBJ1-6	NA	TGTGCCAGCAGCCTGGAAGGGACGCGCTCACCCCTCCACTTT	CASSLEGTRSPLHF
TRBV4-2	few	TRBJ2-2	NA	TGTGCCAGCAGCCACCTACAGGGCGACACCGGGGAGCTGTTTTTT	CASSHLQGDTGELFF
TRBV10-3	NA	TRBJ2-5	TRBD2	TGTGCCATCTATGCGGGAGGCTCAGGCGGGGCCCAGTACTTC	CAIYAGGSGGAQYF
TRBV6-1	many	TRBJ2-3	NA	TGTGCCAGCAGTGAGGCCTCAGGGCCCGATACGCAGTATTTT	CASSEASGPDTQYF
TRBV5-8	many	TRBJ2-5	TRBD1	TGTGCCAGCAGCTTTATCTTAAGACAGGGGGTGACCCAGTACTTC	CASSFILRQGVTQYF
TRBV12-3/TRBV12-4	many	TRBJ2-1	NA	TGTGCCAGCAGCTCAGGGGTTGGATTAGGCAATGAGCAGTTCTTC	CASSSGVGLGNEQFF
TRBV30	many	TRBJ2-7	NA	TGTGCCTGGGGGACTGGGGTGGGCGAGCAGTACTTC	CAWGTGVGEQYF
TRBV6-1	many	TRBJ1-2	NA	TGTGCCAGCAGTGAAGCAGGGCCGCGTCCCTATGGCTACACCTTC	CASSEAGPRPYGYTF
TRBV20-1	many	TRBJ1-1	NA	TGCAGTCTGGAACCGGGACACCTTTTGATTGAAGCTTTCTTT	CSLEPGHLLIEAFF
TRBV5-1	many	TRBJ1-1	NA	TGCGCCAGCAGCGTGGCAGGACCCCAAGGAGCTGAAGCTTTCTTT	CASSVAGPQGAEAFF
TRBV4-1	many	TRBJ2-7	NA	TGCGCCAGCAGCCAACCGACAGGAGCGTCCTACGAGCAGTACTTC	CASSQPTGASYEQYF
TRBV7-2	many	TRBJ2-2	NA	TGTGCCAGCAGACCTCCGGGGGCGAGGACCGGGGAGCTGTTTTTT	CASRPPGARTGELFF
TRBV3-1	many	TRBJ2-7	NA	TGTGCCAGCAGCAAGTATCCTTTGCCCTCCTACGAGCAGTACTTC	CASSKYPLPSYEQYF
TRBV24-1	many	TRBJ1-5	TRBD1	TGTGCCACCAGTCTCAGGGGGCTCTCTCAGCCCCAGCATTTT	CATSLRGLSQPQHF
TRBV7-6	few	TRBJ1-6	NA	TGTGCCAGCAGCTTAGCGGGGGATAATTCACCCCTCCACTTT	CASSLAGDNSPLHF
TRBV7-2	medium-sized	TRBJ1-2	NA	TGTGCCAGCAGCTTAGAGGCGGGCTATGGCTACACCTTC	CASSLEAGYGYTF
TRBV7-9	many	TRBJ2-5	NA	TGTGCCAGCAGCTCCAGAGACAGGAAAGAGACCCAGTACTTC	CASSSRDRKETQYF
TRBV5-1	many	TRBJ2-3	TRBD2	TGCGCCAGCAGATCAGCGGGAGGAGATACGCAGTATTTT	CASRSAGGDTQYF